This T cell receptor beta chain was sequenced during a study of blood T cell repertoires in COVID-19. In the study overall: Some COVID-19 samples were acute and others convalescent; all came from the United States, Italy and Spain. The cDNA or gDNA used as material had been derived from T cells, B-cell-depleted T cells, or PBMCs.

CDR1 is SNHLY and CDR2 is FYNNEI in the germline V gene. J lost 2 bases, V lost 5 bases, and 6 bases had no gene match. The CDR3 consists of 17 residues. This clone was seen just once. Authors' processing steps: Quantification of nucleated cells was approximated via reference gene primer amplification. Produced via immunoSEQ multiplex PCR; TCRdb's table is partial and in-frame only. V and J calls and clone size are given by that table; D and trimming were obtained from the DNA. There are about 93,000 clones in the sample; around four fifths occur only once, and roughly 15% lies in the top ten. The sample taken for sequencing was peripheral blood. This chain uses TRBV2 with TRBJ2-6; 10 bases match TRBD1. The source is a human donor in a cohort sampled during active COVID-19. The CDR3 DNA reads as TGTGCCAGCAGTAGGTCCGGACAGGGGGCTGGGGCCAACGTCCTGACTTTC. Protein sequence: CASSRSGQGAGANVLTF.